This T cell receptor (beta chain) was documented in a study of regulatory T cells in long-lasting Graves disease. Points from the study as a whole: The study examined only peripheral blood, not thyroid tissue. Favored gene segments in persistent disease were TRBV28, TRBJ1-2 and TRBJ2-5.

CDR3 length equals 13 residues. Germline V gives CDR1 LNHDA, CDR2 SQIVND (reference sequence). V lost 1 base, J lost 6 bases, and 7 bases lay in between. This clonotype was recorded many times. Antigen unknown. CDR3 regions were amplified by Arm-PCR using iRepertoire HTBI primers to build TCR beta libraries. TCRdb re-called the multiplex PCR reads through MiXCR, storing one row per CDR3 protein. This table holds about 220,000 distinct CDR3 sequences, roughly 19% found once. Time point: newly diagnosed GD, antithyroid drugs for less than 3 months. PBMCs provided the RNA from which the TCR library was made. These same data were also listed under a study on T cells in Graves' hyperthyroidism and ophthalmopathy. That report adds: Across 18 months, stable Graves' hyperthyroidism was marked by no progression to ophthalmopathy.

The rearrangement joins TRBV19 to TRBJ2-1; D gene uncertain. This material consisted of peripheral blood mononuclear cells (PBMCs), taken at new diagnosis, from a patient treated with antithyroid drugs. The origin of this receptor is a woman younger than 45 with Graves disease. The CDR3 spells CASSIVNGNEQFF. As DNA, the CDR3 is TGTGCCAGTAGTATAGTAAACGGCAATGAGCAGTTCTTC.